This T cell receptor (beta chain) comes out of a study of cytomegalovirus exposure and HLA in healthy donors. Overall study context: Of all 400 or so donors who were genotyped, 75% to 90% belonged to the Caucasian-associated ancestry cluster.

In the PCR, 60 Vbeta and 13 Jbeta primers were used. Produced via immunoSEQ multiplex PCR; TCRdb's table is partial and in-frame only. The sample has more than 150,000 clones, 75% to 85% seen once. General study points: Relative to the approximately 700-donor mean, N-insertions were reportedly fewer in an Asian-associated ancestry cluster in a later analysis. Differences between HLA loci emerged in a later analysis of TCR association rates, with DRB1 most and HLA-C fewest.

From germline, CDR1 is SGHNT and CDR2 YYREEE (reference sequence). There are 14 residues in the CDR3. The V end lost 5 bases, the J end lost 2 bases, and 13 bases lay between the germline ends. At collection, donors were nominally healthy, but unrecorded immune exposures were probable. Turning to this clone: The antigen is undetermined.

V gene TRBV5-4 combines with J gene TRBJ1-2, with D possibly being TRBD1 (6 bases). Specimen: PBMCs. The clonotype was recovered from a boy aged 10-17 years in good health and CMV-seronegative. The CDR3 DNA is TGTGCCAGCAGTTCGGGACATCAAAACTATGGCTACACCTTC. This gives the protein CASSSGHQNYGYTF.